The subject of this entry is one TCR beta chain. Germline CDR1 reads SGHRS; CDR2 reads YFSETQ. Trimming shortened V by 4 bases and J by 2 bases, and 16 bases separated the two germline ends. The CDR3 length is 16 residues. This entry is derived from a study of ipilimumab plus nivolumab after autologous stem cell transplantation. Some clones are missing from TCRdb's copy, which holds only in-frame ones; the method was immunoSEQ multiplex PCR. The sample lists fewer than 85,000 clones, more than 80% occurring once. This TCR was sampled from a male donor with diffuse large B-cell lymphoma. This sample comprised PBMCs, obtained in a trial of ipilimumab plus nivolumab as post-transplant consolidation. The chain combines TRBV5-1 with TRBJ1-3; TRBD1 might be the D (5 bases). CDR3 DNA: TGCGCCAGCAGCCTCGGGACCCCATCGCCTGGAAACACCATATATTTT. Translating gives CASSLGTPSPGNTIYF.